This passage covers 22 T cell receptor beta chains from one sample sequenced in a study of T cell responses to AZD1222 COVID-19 vaccine. Some clones are missing from TCRdb's copy, which holds only in-frame ones; the method was immunoSEQ multiplex PCR. Here the sample spans 110,000 to 150,000 clones, 85% to 95% being singletons. The source material was peripheral blood, sampled after recovery from COVID-19. Source of these receptors: an adult who had recovered from COVID-19.

Notes on this clone: The junction does not match germline at one end; this may be a read error. V is TRBV6-2 or TRBV6-3 and J is TRBJ2-7; TRBD2 matches 8 bases. CDR3 length equals 15 residues. Germline V gene lookup returns CDR1 MNHEY and CDR2 SVGEGT. DNA for the CDR3: TGTGCCAGCAGTCACTCCGGGACTAGTCTACGTAGGCAGTACTTC. Encoded protein: CASSHSGTSLRRQYF.

V usage is TRBV15 and J usage is TRBJ2-3; no clear D. CDR3 size: 13 residues. The germline gives CDR1 LNHNV, CDR2 YYDKDF (reference sequence). V shed 1 base and J shed 1 base, with 3 bases lying between them. The CDR3: CATSRGRTDTQYF. The CDR3, as DNA: TGTGCCACCAGCAGAGGTCGCACAGATACGCAGTATTTT.

This sequence joins TRBV3-1 (or the pseudogene TRBV3-2) and TRBJ2-7; maybe TRBD2 (6 bases). Trimming took 0 bases from V and 7 from J, leaving 13 bases between them. Germline values: CDR1 LGHDT, CDR2 YNNKEL (reference sequence). The CDR3 sequence is 14 residues long. CDR3 DNA: TGTGCCAGCAGCCAAGATGGAGGGAGATGGGAGCAGTACTTC. It translates to CASSQDGGRWEQYF.

For this clone: At one end, the junction sequence differs from germline, possibly due to a read error. In DNA, the CDR3 is TGTGCCAGCAGTTTCTCCGGGGAGCAAATCTTT. Protein sequence: CASSFSGEQIF. The rearrangement joins TRBV27 to TRBJ1-1; no clear D. Germline lookup yields CDR1 MNHEY and CDR2 SMNVEV (reference sequence). CDR3 length: 11 amino acids.

V gene TRBV28 combines with J gene TRBJ2-7; the match to TRBD1 covers 7 bases. CDR3 length equals 15 residues. Germline V CDR1 and CDR2: MDHEN, SYDVKM. V trimming: 2 bases; J trimming: 0 bases; junction bases outside the gene matches: 4. The CDR3 is CASSLGQVPSYEQYF. The CDR3, as DNA: TGTGCCAGCAGTTTAGGACAGGTGCCCTCCTACGAGCAGTACTTC.

The chain combines TRBV7-3 with TRBJ2-2; no definite D call. The CDR3 sequence is 14 residues long. With 4 bases removed from V and 4 bases from J, the gap between germline ends came to 10 bases. The germline gives CDR1 SGHTA, CDR2 FQGTGA. CDR3 bases: TGTGCCAGCAGCTCCAATGGGGTCACCGGGGAGCTGTTTTTT. Protein: CASSSNGVTGELFF.

The chain carries TRBV28 and TRBJ1-3; D remains ambiguous. CDR3 size: 12 residues. The V gene's germline CDR1 is MDHEN and CDR2 SYDVKM. V lost 1 base and J lost 4, with 2 bases in between. The CDR3 loop is CASSLLGNTIYF. The CDR3 coding sequence is TGTGCCAGCAGTTTATTAGGAAACACCATATATTTT.

The rearrangement links TRBV7-8 to TRBJ2-1; the D call may be TRBD1 or TRBD2 (5 bases each). The length of the CDR3 is 12 residues. Germline V gene lookup returns CDR1 SGHVS and CDR2 FQNEAQ. The V end lost 8 bases, the J end lost 7 bases, and 12 bases lay between the germline ends. The CDR3 is CASSGPLNEQFF. CDR3 sequence (DNA): TGTGCCAGCTCGGGACCCCTGAATGAGCAGTTCTTC.

The chain combines TRBV19 with TRBJ2-1; maybe TRBD2 (6 bases). The CDR3 runs to 14 residues. V was shortened by 5 bases and J by 7 bases, with 15 bases between the two germline ends. The V gene's germline CDR1 is LNHDA and CDR2 SQIVND (reference sequence). The CDR3 protein is CASSSTASDNEQFF. In nucleotides, the CDR3 is TGTGCCAGTAGTTCGACGGCTAGCGATAATGAGCAGTTCTTC. The whole variable domain, remainder taken from reference TRBV19 and TRBJ2-1, is DGGITQSPKYLFRKEGQNVTLSCEQNLNHDAMYWYRQDPGQGLRLIYYSQIVNDFQKGDIAEGYSVSREKKESFPLTVTSAQKNPTAFYLCASSSTASDNEQFFGPGTRLTVL.

The V and J genes are TRBV28 and TRBJ2-1; D is perhaps TRBD1 or TRBD2 (5 bases each). CDR3 size: 14 residues. V was cut by 5 bases and J by 9 bases, with 17 bases left in between. CDR1 is MDHEN and CDR2 is SYDVKM in the germline V gene. The CDR3 sequence: CASSTLGASFEQFF. DNA for the CDR3: TGTGCCAGCAGTACCCTCGGGGCCTCATTTGAGCAGTTCTTC.

This chain uses TRBV9 with TRBJ2-5; 12 bases match TRBD2. The germline V gene encodes CDR1 SGDLS and CDR2 YYNGEE. The junction had 4 bases not matched to a gene; V was cut back by 5 bases and J by 2 bases. The CDR3 is 15 residues long. CDR3 amino acids: CASSASGREQETQYF. In nucleotides, the CDR3 is TGTGCCAGCAGTGCTAGCGGGAGGGAACAAGAGACCCAGTACTTC.

This rearrangement joins TRBV7-2 to TRBJ2-1; D is possibly TRBD2 (6 bases). CDR1 SGHTA and CDR2 FQGNSA come from the germline V gene. Trimming removed 3 bases at V and 10 bases at J, with 19 bases between. This CDR3 is 15 amino acids long. The CDR3 loop reads CASSFLAAGPREQFF. CDR3 nucleotide sequence: TGTGCCAGCAGCTTTTTAGCAGCGGGTCCGCGGGAGCAGTTCTTC.

V is TRBV28 and J is TRBJ2-7; D remains ambiguous. The CDR3 totals 11 residues. Trimming took off 4 bases at V and 7 bases at J, with 8 bases between the two ends. Germline values: CDR1 MDHEN, CDR2 SYDVKM. The CDR3 nucleotides read TGTGCCAGCAGTTCCTCCTTTGAGCAGTACTTC. Amino acids: CASSSSFEQYF.

CDR3 protein: CASNRDRGSFEQFF. Here the CDR3 DNA reads TGTGCCAGCAACCGGGACAGGGGTTCCTTTGAGCAGTTCTTC. The rearrangement joins TRBV4-2 to TRBJ2-1, with 10 positions matching TRBD1. Germline CDR1 and CDR2: LGHNA and YNFKEQ. This CDR3 contains 14 residues. V shed 7 bases, J shed 9 bases, and the junction held 9 bases outside the gene matches.

The chain couples TRBV7-9 to TRBJ1-1; D gene uncertain. CDR3 length: 13 residues. The V end lost 4 bases, the J end lost 1 base, and 7 bases lay between the germline ends. Germline V CDR1 and CDR2: SEHNR, FQNEAQ (reference sequence). The CDR3 DNA reads TGTGCCAGCAGCTCGACGGAGAACACTGAAGCTTTCTTT. It yields the protein CASSSTENTEAFF. The full variable domain, in which reference TRBV7-9 and TRBJ1-1 provide the parts outside the CDR3, is DTGVSQNPRHKITKRGQNVTFRCDPISEHNRLYWYRQTLGQGPEFLTYFQNEAQLEKSRLLSDRFSAERPKGSFSTLEIQRTEQGDSAMYLCASSSTENTEAFFGQGTRLTVV.

The rearrangement links TRBV5-1 to TRBJ2-3; a possible D gene is TRBD2 (5 bases). Trimming took off 3 bases at V and 0 bases at J, with 17 bases between the two ends. Germline CDR1 reads SGHRS; CDR2 reads YFSETQ. This CDR3 comprises 17 residues. The CDR3 DNA is TGCGCCAGCAGCTCCCTGGGAGTTGCCTCTAGCACAGATACGCAGTATTTT. Translation: CASSSLGVASSTDTQYF.

This clone appeared once. The V gene is TRBV5-1, the J gene TRBJ1-1; 9 bases map to TRBD1. The CDR3 runs 13 residues. After removal of 7 bases from V and 6 bases from J, the junction contained 7 bases not matched to a gene. Per the germline V gene, CDR1 is SGHRS and CDR2 is YFSETQ. In DNA form, the CDR3 reads TGCGCCAGCGAGGGACAGGGTGAGGCTGAAGCTTTCTTT. Protein sequence: CASEGQGEAEAFF.

The chain combines TRBV4-2 with TRBJ1-5; D not certain. This CDR3 is 15 amino acids long. The ends were cut back, 0 bases at V and 4 bases at J, with 10 bases in the middle. The germline CDR1 and CDR2 sequences are LGHNA and YNFKEQ. The DNA for the CDR3 is TGTGCCAGCAGCCAAGAACGGTCGGAAAATCAGCCCCAGCATTTT. This sequence encodes CASSQERSENQPQHF.

This chain links TRBV28 with TRBJ1-3, with D perhaps matching TRBD1 (5 bases). The CDR3 is made up of 15 amino acids. Trimming left V 6 bases short and J 0 bases short, with 12 bases between. Germline V gene data show CDR1 as MDHEN and CDR2 as SYDVKM. DNA of the CDR3: TGTGCCAGCAGCCCCACAGGCCCCTCTGGAAACACCATATATTTT. Encoded protein: CASSPTGPSGNTIYF.

This clone appeared a single time. The chain combines TRBV4-2 with TRBJ1-5; D call uncertain. Germline-derived CDR1 and CDR2 are LGHNA and YNFKEQ. The V and J ends lost 0 bases and 6 bases respectively, with 12 bases between them. This CDR3 has 15 amino acids. For the CDR3, the DNA is TGTGCCAGCAGCCAAGATCCGGGTAGGTTTCAGCCCCAGCATTTT. It is translated as CASSQDPGRFQPQHF.

The chain couples TRBV27 to TRBJ2-7; 9 nucleotides agree with TRBD1. Germline CDR1 reads MNHEY; CDR2 reads SMNVEV (reference sequence). The CDR3 contains 16 residues. J lost 2 bases, V lost 5 bases, and 10 bases had no gene match. CDR3 bases: TGTGCCAGCAGTCGATCACCCCGGGACAGGGCCTACGAGCAGTACTTC. It translates to CASSRSPRDRAYEQYF.

The chain joins TRBV18 to TRBJ2-1; D possibly uses TRBD1 or TRBD2 (5 bases each). The CDR3 totals 16 residues. Germline V gene lookup returns CDR1 KGHSH and CDR2 LQKENI. Trimming removed 3 bases at V and 8 bases at J, with 20 bases between. For the CDR3, the DNA is TGTGCCAGCTCACCGTACGGGACCGCGGTGGTCGATGAGCAGTTCTTC. This gives the protein CASSPYGTAVVDEQFF.